These T cell receptor beta chains were read from a single sample in a study of shared clonotypes between healthy human individuals. The repertoire was sequenced with immunoSEQ multiplex PCR; TCRdb's copy has only in-frame clones and lacks some. Of about 490,000 clones in the sample, approximately 78% are singletons; the top ten hold 12%. The sequencing input was PBMCs. These receptors were collected from a woman aged 40-49 years in good health. Some clones in this sample may be carry-over from other donors' samples. Each CDR3 is given with its conserved first and last residue. Each record gives: J gene, D gene, clone size, V gene, CDR3 protein, CDR3 DNA. D genes are given only for firm matches. Clone size, where shown, is once, few, many, or a class for clones that have expanded.

>TRBJ2-3|-|-|TRBV7-9
CASSPRTASDTQYF
TGTGCCAGCAGCCCTCGGACAGCATCAGATACGCAGTATTTT
>TRBJ2-7|-|-|TRBV30
CAWIVTAYEQYF
TGTGCCTGGATTGTGACAGCCTACGAGCAGTACTTC
>TRBJ1-3|-|-|TRBV29-1
CSVGTFSGNTIYF
TGCAGCGTCGGGACATTCTCTGGAAACACCATATATTTT
>TRBJ2-5|-|-|TRBV28
CASGGGWVGTVQETQYF
TGTGCCAGCGGAGGTGGTTGGGTCGGGACGGTCCAAGAGACCCAGTACTTC
>TRBJ1-5|-|few|TRBV28
CASSWGRDQPQHF
TGTGCCAGCAGCTGGGGGAGAGATCAGCCCCAGCATTTT
>TRBJ2-3|TRBD2|-|TRBV6-1
CASSEAGDGGGTDTQYF
TGTGCCAGCAGTGAAGCGGGGGACGGGGGGGGAACAGATACGCAGTATTTT
>TRBJ2-3|-|-|TRBV28
CASTKPLSSTDTQYF
TGTGCCAGCACCAAGCCTTTATCTAGCACAGATACGCAGTATTTT
>TRBJ1-2|TRBD1|-|TRBV27
CASSHDRGGVYGYTF
TGTGCCAGCAGTCACGACAGGGGAGGGGTCTATGGCTACACCTTC
>TRBJ2-7|-|once|TRBV5-5
CASSLAGSGSYF
TGTGCCAGCAGCTTGGCGGGTTCCGGCAGCTACTTC
>TRBJ2-7|TRBD1|-|TRBV9
CASSVGGQGFYEQYF
TGTGCCAGCAGCGTAGGGGGACAGGGGTTCTACGAGCAGTACTTC
>TRBJ2-5|TRBD1|-|TRBV5-4
CASSPGLGGTETQYF
TGTGCCAGCAGCCCGGGGTTAGGGGGCACGGAAACCCAGTACTTC
>TRBJ1-3|-|-|TRBV4-1
CASSQGPLNSGNTTYF
TGCGCCAGTAGCCAAGGTCCCCTAAACTCTGGAAACACCACATATTTT
>TRBJ2-1|-|-|TRBV7-9
CASSLGPSEQFF
TGTGCCAGCAGCTTAGGGCCGTCCGAGCAGTTCTTC
>TRBJ2-5|TRBD2|-|TRBV5-4
CASSSQTSGKETQYF
TGTGCCAGCAGCTCCCAGACTAGCGGGAAGGAGACCCAGTACTTC
>TRBJ1-2|-|-|TRBV27
CASSQLGGMGYTF
TGTGCCAGCAGCCAACTCGGGGGGATGGGCTACACCTTC
>TRBJ2-2|-|-|TRBV12-5
CASGLVTGGRYTGELFF
TGTGCTAGTGGTTTGGTTACCGGCGGCCGGTACACCGGGGAGCTGTTTTTT
>TRBJ2-5|TRBD1|-|TRBV5-6
CASSIVRDRTETQYF
TGTGCCAGCAGCATTGTCCGGGACAGAACAGAGACCCAGTACTTC
>TRBJ1-6|TRBD1|-|TRBV4-2
CASSHPQYRGRNSPLHF
TGTGCCAGCAGCCATCCCCAGTACAGGGGGAGGAATTCACCCCTCCACTTT
>TRBJ2-7|TRBD2|-|TRBV19
CASSPRPSGYYEQYF
TGTGCCAGTAGTCCGAGGCCTAGCGGCTACTACGAGCAGTACTTC
>TRBJ1-2|TRBD1|few|TRBV5-1
CASSLGQGTYGYTF
TGCGCCAGCAGCTTGGGACAGGGTACCTATGGCTACACCTTC
>TRBJ1-4|-|few|TRBV7-2
CASSLDRGEGEKLFF
TGTGCCAGCAGCTTAGACCGGGGGGAAGGTGAAAAACTGTTTTTT
>TRBJ2-4|-|-|TRBV30
CAWSRASGRYIQYF
TGTGCCTGGTCAAGGGCTTCAGGGCGGTACATTCAGTACTTC
>TRBJ2-3|-|many|TRBV7-6
CASSLAVGGITDTQYF
TGTGCCAGCAGCTTAGCGGTTGGAGGGATCACAGATACGCAGTATTTT
>TRBJ2-5|-|-|TRBV27
CASSLYIQETQYF
TGTGCCAGCAGTTTATATATACAAGAGACCCAGTACTTC
>TRBJ2-1|-|-|TRBV27
CASKRLGEQFF
TGTGCCAGCAAGCGGTTGGGTGAGCAGTTCTTC
>TRBJ2-2|TRBD1|-|TRBV19
CASSSWQGAYTGELFF
TGTGCCAGTAGTTCTTGGCAGGGGGCGTACACCGGGGAGCTGTTTTTT
>TRBJ2-1|TRBD2|-|TRBV10-3
CAISEGTSGANEQFF
TGTGCCATCAGTGAGGGGACTAGCGGGGCTAATGAGCAGTTCTTC
>TRBJ2-7|TRBD2|-|TRBV7-2
CASSRAGGSYEQYF
TGTGCCAGCAGCCGAGCGGGAGGATCCTACGAGCAGTACTTC
>TRBJ2-7|-|-|TRBV7-6
CASSLVSSYEQYF
TGTGCCAGCAGCTTAGTCTCCTCCTACGAGCAGTACTTC
>TRBJ2-3|-|once|TRBV5-5
CASSLLTGTDTQYF
TGTGCCAGCAGCTTGTTAACAGGCACAGATACGCAGTATTTT
>TRBJ1-4|-|-|TRBV7-9
CASSPGLTPLATNEKLFF
TGTGCCAGCAGCCCAGGACTGACACCACTCGCAACTAATGAAAAACTGTTTTTT
>TRBJ2-3|-|-|TRBV7-9
CASSLAAVDTQYF
TGTGCCAGCAGCTTAGCGGCTGTAGATACGCAGTATTTT
>TRBJ2-7|TRBD2|many|TRBV4-1
CASSLITGTTLSYEQYF
TGCGCCAGCAGCCTAATTACCGGGACTACCCTTTCCTACGAGCAGTACTTC
>TRBJ2-5|-|-|TRBV15
CATSSDSRETQYF
TGTGCCACCAGCAGCGATAGCCGGGAGACCCAGTACTTC
>TRBJ2-1|-|once|TRBV5-1
CASSLVGQNEQFF
TGCGCCAGCAGCTTGGTAGGGCAGAATGAGCAGTTCTTC
>TRBJ2-7|TRBD1|many|TRBV7-8
CASSQGQGAGEQYF
TGTGCCAGCAGCCAGGGACAGGGGGCAGGCGAGCAGTACTTC
>TRBJ1-1|TRBD1|-|TRBV30
CAVRGLVTEAFF
TGTGCCGTCAGGGGGCTCGTTACTGAAGCTTTCTTT
>TRBJ2-2|TRBD1|-|TRBV10-3
CAISPDRASTGELFF
TGTGCCATCAGTCCCGACAGGGCGAGCACCGGGGAGCTGTTTTTT
>TRBJ2-1|TRBD2|-|TRBV27
CASSSRTSGSPYNEQFF
TGTGCCAGCAGTTCCAGGACTAGCGGGAGCCCCTACAATGAGCAGTTCTTC
>TRBJ1-2|TRBD1|-|TRBV6-5
CASLSTGIMGGYTF
TGTGCCAGCCTTTCGACAGGGATTATGGGTGGCTACACCTTC
>TRBJ1-5|-|few|TRBV28
CASSLVNQPQHF
TGTGCCAGCAGTTTGGTGAATCAGCCCCAGCATTTT
>TRBJ1-5|-|-|TRBV7-2
CASSLRDQPQHF
TGTGCCAGCAGCCTAAGAGATCAGCCCCAGCATTTT
>TRBJ1-2|-|many|TRBV7-9
CASSSHQAENSYGYTF
TGTGCCAGCAGCTCCCATCAGGCGGAAAACTCCTATGGCTACACCTTC
>TRBJ2-3|TRBD2|few|TRBV27
CASSISGSTDTQYF
TGTGCCAGCAGCATTAGCGGGTCCACAGATACGCAGTATTTT
>TRBJ1-2|TRBD1|-|TRBV4-2
CASSQDGTGSNYGYTF
TGTGCCAGCAGCCAAGATGGGACAGGGAGTAACTATGGCTACACCTTC
>TRBJ2-1|-|-|TRBV7-2
CASSSRASNEQFF
TGTGCCAGCAGCTCCCGGGCTAGCAATGAGCAGTTCTTC
>TRBJ2-5|-|-|TRBV5-1
CASSLAWGETQYF
TGCGCCAGCAGCTTGGCCTGGGGGGAGACCCAGTACTTC
>TRBJ2-7|-|once|TRBV5-1
CASSLVGLIYEQYF
TGCGCCAGCAGCTTGGTAGGGCTTATCTACGAGCAGTACTTC
>TRBJ2-1|-|-|TRBV5-4
CASSLGAGEGTGNEQFF
TGTGCCAGCAGCCTAGGGGCTGGAGAGGGGACGGGGAATGAGCAGTTCTTC
>TRBJ1-3|-|-|TRBV9
CASSVDDGRYSGNTIYF
TGTGCCAGCAGCGTAGATGACGGCCGCTACTCTGGAAACACCATATATTTT
>TRBJ2-5|-|-|TRBV5-1
CASSLGLIKETQYF
TGCGCCAGCAGCTTGGGATTAATAAAAGAGACCCAGTACTTC
>TRBJ1-1|-|-|TRBV11-2
CASREDSSSAEAFF
TGTGCCAGCAGGGAAGACTCTTCGAGCGCTGAAGCTTTCTTT